A selection of T cell receptor beta chains follows, all from one sample in a study of T-cell memory formation after mild COVID-19. From the 5' RACE reads, TCRdb called clonotypes with MiXCR, one entry per CDR3 protein. The sample records about 35,000 distinct CDR3 sequences, under 25% being singletons. Sequences were obtained from PBMCs or a T cell subset sorted from them (not recorded which). These receptors were collected from an adult who had mild COVID-19 (a few samples of this study predate the infection). Cell type and time point are not known. Each CDR3 is given with its conserved first and last residue. Fields, in order: CDR3 length, V gene, J gene, clone size, D gene, CDR3 protein, CDR3 DNA. A D gene is named only where the DNA matches it firmly. Expanded clones are given a class, and other clones once, few, many or no size at all.

>13|TRBV20-1|TRBJ1-1|-|-
CSARVRGGTEAFF
TGCAGTGCTAGAGTGCGGGGGGGCACTGAAGCTTTCTTT
>14|TRBV5-1|TRBJ2-5|many|-
CASSLVRGQETQYF
TGCGCCAGCAGCTTGGTGCGGGGCCAAGAGACCCAGTACTTC
>11|TRBV19|TRBJ1-2|many|-
CASSTYYGYTF
TGTGCCAGTAGTACCTATTATGGCTACACCTTC
>16|TRBV7-2|TRBJ2-2|-|-
CASSPPARLNTGELFF
TGTGCCAGCAGCCCCCCCGCCAGGCTCAACACCGGGGAGCTGTTTTTT
>13|TRBV29-1|TRBJ1-2|-|-
CSVDSLQSMGYTF
TGCAGCGTTGATTCGTTACAGTCTATGGGCTACACCTTC
>13|TRBV7-2|TRBJ2-1|many|-
CASSLRTVNEQFF
TGTGCCAGCAGCCTTCGGACTGTCAATGAGCAGTTCTTC
>14|TRBV5-6|TRBJ1-1|many|TRBD1
CASRKTGVTTEAFF
TGTGCCAGCCGGAAAACAGGGGTTACCACTGAAGCTTTCTTT
>20|TRBV5-5|TRBJ2-1|many|TRBD2
CASSWDPGLAGGVSYNEQFF
TGTGCCAGCAGCTGGGACCCGGGACTAGCGGGAGGCGTATCCTACAATGAGCAGTTCTTC
>17|TRBV24-1|TRBJ2-2|many|TRBD2
CATSDQPGLAGTGELFF
TGTGCCACCAGTGACCAACCGGGACTAGCGGGGACCGGGGAGCTGTTTTTT
>18|TRBV4-2|TRBJ2-1|many|TRBD1
CASSQEVFLGGLYNEQFF
TGTGCCAGCAGCCAAGAAGTTTTTTTAGGGGGCCTTTACAATGAGCAGTTCTTC
>14|TRBV18|TRBJ2-1|few|TRBD1
CASSPGQATGEQFF
TGTGCCAGCTCACCAGGACAGGCGACAGGTGAGCAGTTCTTC
>14|TRBV19|TRBJ1-3|-|-
CASVGRGFGNTIYF
TGTGCCAGCGTTGGAAGGGGGTTTGGAAACACCATATATTTT
>15|TRBV30|TRBJ2-4|-|-
CAWPPRKGAKNIQYF
TGTGCCTGGCCGCCCCGAAAGGGAGCCAAAAACATTCAGTACTTC
>13|TRBV10-3|TRBJ2-7|medium-sized|-
CAISPRETYEQYF
TGTGCCATCAGCCCCAGGGAGACCTACGAGCAGTACTTC
>17|TRBV7-9|TRBJ1-5|-|TRBD1
CASSLVRVQGVNQPQHF
TGTGCCAGCAGCTTAGTCCGAGTGCAGGGGGTCAATCAGCCCCAGCATTTT
>11|TRBV6-6|TRBJ2-7|many|-
CASGAGYEQYF
TGTGCCAGCGGGGCAGGTTACGAGCAGTACTTC
>14|TRBV7-2|TRBJ2-3|many|TRBD2
CASSTATGGDTQYF
TGTGCCAGCAGCACGGCCACGGGAGGGGATACGCAGTATTTT
>13|TRBV12-3/TRBV12-4|TRBJ1-2|-|-
CASSLFEAYGYTF
TGTGCCAGCAGTTTGTTTGAGGCCTATGGCTACACCTTC
>15|TRBV18|TRBJ1-2|many|TRBD1
CASSRDSQNGDGYTF
TGTGCCAGCTCGAGGGACAGTCAAAATGGTGATGGCTACACCTTC
>13|TRBV28|TRBJ2-5|-|-
CATSGPGQETQYF
TGTGCCACCTCCGGGCCAGGGCAAGAGACCCAGTACTTC
>15|TRBV7-2|TRBJ2-1|many|-
CASSPRPYQYNEQFF
TGTGCCAGCAGCCCCAGGCCATACCAATACAATGAGCAGTTCTTC
>16|TRBV5-6|TRBJ2-6|many|-
CASSLTGSSGANVLTF
TGTGCCAGCAGCTTGACAGGTAGCTCTGGGGCCAACGTCCTGACTTTC
>15|TRBV6-5|TRBJ1-5|many|TRBD1
CASSYRTGSNQPQHF
TGTGCCAGCAGTTACCGGACAGGCTCAAATCAGCCCCAGCATTTT
>15|TRBV6-4|TRBJ2-2|many|TRBD1
CASTGTGARGGELFF
TGTGCCAGCACCGGGACAGGGGCAAGGGGCGGGGAGCTGTTTTTT
>13|TRBV20-1|TRBJ1-1|many|TRBD1
CSASGQLNTEAFF
TGCAGTGCCTCGGGACAGTTGAACACTGAAGCTTTCTTT
>12|TRBV7-9|TRBJ1-2|-|-
CASSWRGSGYTF
TGTGCCAGCAGCTGGCGTGGAAGTGGCTACACCTTC
>13|TRBV6-1|TRBJ1-2|many|-
CASSEARGISYTF
TGTGCCAGCAGTGAAGCACGGGGGATCAGCTACACCTTC
>15|TRBV20-1|TRBJ1-5|-|-
CSARDLSGDNQPQHF
TGCAGTGCTAGAGATCTGTCGGGAGACAATCAGCCCCAGCATTTT
>16|TRBV3-1|TRBJ2-7|-|TRBD1
CASSQKPGTGLYEQYF
TGTGCCAGCAGCCAAAAACCCGGGACAGGGCTCTACGAGCAGTACTTC
>14|TRBV7-2|TRBJ1-5|few|-
CASSLEGGKQPQHF
TGTGCCAGCAGCTTAGAAGGGGGGAAGCAGCCCCAGCATTTT
>13|TRBV20-1|TRBJ2-3|many|TRBD1
CSAGDSSTDTQYF
TGCAGTGCTGGGGACAGTAGCACAGATACGCAGTATTTT
>15|TRBV7-3|TRBJ2-1|many|TRBD2
CASSFGRASYSEQFF
TGTGCCAGCAGCTTCGGGAGGGCCTCTTATAGTGAGCAGTTCTTC
>17|TRBV20-1|TRBJ2-5|-|TRBD2
CSARDSGTSVFQETQYF
TGCAGTGCTAGAGATTCCGGGACTAGCGTGTTCCAAGAGACCCAGTACTTC
>13|TRBV19|TRBJ2-2|few|-
CASSKVNTGELFF
TGTGCCAGTAGCAAGGTTAACACCGGGGAGCTGTTTTTT
>13|TRBV24-1|TRBJ2-5|many|-
CATRGRTEETQYF
TGTGCCACCAGGGGCAGGACAGAAGAGACCCAGTACTTC
>14|TRBV18|TRBJ2-3|few|-
CASSPRKSADTQYF
TGTGCCAGCTCACCCAGGAAGAGCGCAGATACGCAGTATTTT
>15|TRBV7-2|TRBJ2-1|few|-
CASSLGGSPYNEQFF
TGTGCCAGCAGCTTAGGGGGGAGTCCATACAATGAGCAGTTCTTC
>14|TRBV29-1|TRBJ1-1|-|TRBD1
CSVGPGTENTEAFF
TGCAGCGTTGGGCCCGGGACAGAAAACACTGAAGCTTTCTTT
>13|TRBV10-3|TRBJ1-5|few|-
CAISESSNQPQHF
TGTGCCATCAGTGAGTCCTCCAATCAGCCCCAGCATTTT
>16|TRBV6-2/TRBV6-3|TRBJ2-3|few|TRBD1
CASSYSMDRHTDTQYF
TGTGCCAGCAGTTACTCGATGGACAGGCACACAGATACGCAGTATTTT
>17|TRBV7-2|TRBJ2-2|medium-sized|TRBD2
CASSLGLAGGNTGELFF
TGTGCCAGCAGCTTAGGGCTAGCGGGAGGTAACACCGGGGAGCTGTTTTTT
>15|TRBV18|TRBJ2-7|many|TRBD2
CASMGTSGIYYEQYF
TGTGCCAGCATGGGGACTAGCGGGATATACTACGAGCAGTACTTC
>16|TRBV19|TRBJ1-1|few|TRBD1
CRGTASSTGRGTEAFF
TGTCGTGGGACCGCTAGTTCGACAGGGAGGGGAACTGAAGCTTTCTTT
>16|TRBV12-3/TRBV12-4|TRBJ2-5|many|TRBD2
CASSFGVAGGQETQYF
TGTGCCAGCAGTTTCGGGGTAGCGGGAGGGCAAGAGACCCAGTACTTC
>14|TRBV3-1|TRBJ1-1|many|-
CASGRGNEGAEAFF
TGTGCCAGCGGAAGAGGCAACGAAGGAGCTGAAGCTTTCTTT
>15|TRBV13|TRBJ2-5|-|TRBD2
CASSVGGLAQETQYF
TGTGCCAGCAGCGTTGGGGGACTAGCCCAAGAGACCCAGTACTTC
>19|TRBV15|TRBJ2-3|many|TRBD2
CATSRGEGLAGPSTDTQYF
TGTGCCACCAGCAGGGGCGAGGGACTAGCGGGACCTAGCACAGATACGCAGTATTTT
>13|TRBV24-1|TRBJ1-1|-|-
CATSASVNTEAFF
TGTGCCACCAGTGCGTCGGTGAATACTGAAGCTTTCTTT
>13|TRBV9|TRBJ2-7|many|-
CASSPGQAYEQYF
TGTGCCAGCAGCCCCGGGCAGGCCTACGAGCAGTACTTC